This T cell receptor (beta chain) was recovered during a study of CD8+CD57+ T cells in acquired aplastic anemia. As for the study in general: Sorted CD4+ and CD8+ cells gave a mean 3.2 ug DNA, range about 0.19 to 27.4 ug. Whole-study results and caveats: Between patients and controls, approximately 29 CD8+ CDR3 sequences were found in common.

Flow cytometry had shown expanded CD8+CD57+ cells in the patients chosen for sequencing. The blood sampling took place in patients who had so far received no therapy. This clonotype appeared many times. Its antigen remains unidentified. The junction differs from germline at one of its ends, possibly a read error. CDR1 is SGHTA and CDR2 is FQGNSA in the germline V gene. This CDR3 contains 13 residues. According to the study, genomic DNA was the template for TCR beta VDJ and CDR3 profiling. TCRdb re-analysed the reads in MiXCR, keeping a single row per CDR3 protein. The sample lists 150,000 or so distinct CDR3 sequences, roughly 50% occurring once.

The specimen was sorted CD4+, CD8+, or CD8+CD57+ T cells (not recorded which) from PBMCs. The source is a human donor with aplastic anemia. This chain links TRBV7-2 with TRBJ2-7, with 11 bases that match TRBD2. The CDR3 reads CASSLVASGGSSF. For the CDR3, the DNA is TGTGCCAGCAGCTTAGTGGCTAGCGGGGGGTCATCATTC.